Each of the 27 T cell receptor beta chains below was sequenced from the same sample in a study of cytomegalovirus exposure and HLA in healthy donors. Researchers ran the PCR with 60 Vbeta and 13 Jbeta primers. Method: immunoSEQ multiplex PCR; TCRdb's copy keeps in-frame clones and lacks some. In the table there are some 160,000 clones, under 85% of which are singletons. The specimen sequenced was PBMCs. The receptor set was obtained from a young woman in good health and CMV-seropositive.

In its sample, this clone was seen a few times. The chain is built from TRBV7-6 and TRBJ2-7; 7 bases line up with TRBD1. CDR3 length equals 16 residues. With 3 bases clipped from V and 3 bases from J, the junction kept 11 bases outside the gene matches. Germline V CDR1 and CDR2: SGHVS, FNYEAQ. CDR3 in amino acids: CASSLTPGGGDYEQYF. In DNA, the CDR3 is TGTGCCAGCAGCTTGACGCCAGGGGGTGGGGACTACGAGCAGTACTTC.

Here the CDR3 reads CASSLVAGGVYEQYF. The CDR3 nucleotides read TGCGCCAGCAGCTTGGTAGCAGGGGGCGTTTACGAGCAGTACTTC. The rearrangement links TRBV5-1 to TRBJ2-7; 8 positions match TRBD1. Unmatched junction bases numbered 6, after V lost 0 bases and J lost 4 bases. The CDR3 totals 15 residues. Germline-derived CDR1 and CDR2 are SGHRS and YFSETQ.

The J gene is TRBJ2-2, the V gene TRBV30; 8 bases agree with TRBD2. The germline CDR1 and CDR2 sequences are GTSNPN and SVGIG (reference sequence). The CDR3 sequence is 16 residues long. The V and J ends lost 0 bases and 1 base, in that order; junction bases with no gene match: 4. CDR3 protein: CAWSVFAGGNTGELFF. As DNA, the CDR3 is TGTGCCTGGAGTGTATTTGCGGGGGGGAACACCGGGGAGCTGTTTTTT.

The V and J genes are TRBV18 and TRBJ2-7, with 10 bases aligning to TRBD1. J lost 6 bases, V lost 2 bases, and 4 bases had no gene match. CDR1 KGHSH and CDR2 LQKENI come from the germline V gene. This CDR3 comprises 14 residues. Written as DNA, the CDR3 is TGTGCCAGCTCACCAGGAGACAGGGGGCGCGAGCAGTACTTC. This sequence encodes CASSPGDRGREQYF.

This clone was seen more than once but under ten times. The chain is built from TRBV27 and TRBJ2-7; a weak D match, TRBD1 (6 bases). This CDR3 is 13 amino acids long. Trimming left V 5 bases short and J 7 bases short, with 15 bases between. CDR1 is MNHEY and CDR2 is SMNVEV in the germline V gene (reference sequence). The CDR3 DNA is TGTGCCAGCAGTCCGGGACACCAGCGGGAGCAGTACTTC. Amino acid sequence: CASSPGHQREQYF.

The chain links TRBV30 to TRBJ2-5, with TRBD2 matching 9 bases. The CDR3 has 14 amino acids. V lost 1 base and J lost 3; bases outside the gene matches: 3. CDR1 is GTSNPN and CDR2 is SVGIG in the germline V gene (reference sequence). The CDR3 region is CAWSGIAGEETQYF. The CDR3 DNA follows: TGTGCCTGGAGTGGCATAGCGGGGGAAGAGACCCAGTACTTC.

The gene calls are TRBV9 and TRBJ2-3, with TRBD2 matching over 12 bases. V trimming: 0 bases; J trimming: 4 bases; junction bases outside the gene matches: 3. Germline V gives CDR1 SGDLS, CDR2 YYNGEE. The CDR3 consists of 16 residues. CDR3 nucleotide sequence: TGTGCCAGCAGCGTAGTGACTAGCGGGGGATCAGATACGCAGTATTTT. This encodes CASSVVTSGGSDTQYF.

CDR3 nucleotide sequence: TGTGCCAGCGGTCGATCCGGGTCTCGGGGTACGCAGTATTTT. It yields the protein CASGRSGSRGTQYF. The rearrangement joins TRBV7-2 to TRBJ2-3; D perhaps matches TRBD2 (5 bases). This CDR3 spans 14 amino acids. Germline V gene data show CDR1 as SGHTA and CDR2 as FQGNSA. The V gene lost 8 bases and the J gene lost 8 bases, with 20 bases spanning the gap. Full variable domain (missing parts from reference TRBV7-2 and TRBJ2-3): GAGVSQSPSNKVTEKGKDVELRCDPISGHTALYWYRQSLGQGLEFLIYFQGNSAPDKSGLPSDRFSAERTGGSVSTLTIQRTQQEDSAVYLCASGRSGSRGTQYFGPGTRLTVL.

The chain carries TRBV30 and TRBJ1-2, with D perhaps matching TRBD1 (5 bases). The CDR3 has 11 residues. The germline CDR1 and CDR2 sequences are GTSNPN and SVGIG (reference sequence). In nucleotides, the CDR3 is TGTACCACCGGGGGTAACTATGGCTACACCTTC. Amino acid sequence: CTTGGNYGYTF.

The chain combines TRBV9 with TRBJ1-3; possibly TRBD1 for D (5 bases). Germline V gene data show CDR1 as SGDLS and CDR2 as YYNGEE. CDR3 length: 13 residues. Trimming removed 6 bases at V and 4 bases at J, with 11 bases between. This CDR3 is CASKAQGGNTIYF. DNA of the CDR3: TGTGCCAGCAAAGCTCAGGGAGGAAACACCATATATTTT.

The chain couples TRBV29-1 to TRBJ2-1; 7 bases align to TRBD2. This CDR3 contains 15 residues. V was pared by 1 base and J by 6 bases, with 9 bases of the junction left unmatched. Germline V gives CDR1 SQVTM, CDR2 ANQGSEA. CDR3 nucleotide sequence: TGCAGCGTTGAAGTGGGGGGGAAGGTGTTCAATGAGCAGTTCTTC. Its translation is CSVEVGGKVFNEQFF.

The chain combines TRBV6-1 with TRBJ2-1; possibly TRBD1 for D (5 bases). CDR1 is MNHNS and CDR2 is SASEGT in the germline V gene. The V end lost 3 bases, the J end lost 0 bases, and 15 bases lay between the germline ends. CDR3 length: 17 amino acids. The CDR3 sequence: CASSDPGFQSSYNEQFF. The CDR3 DNA reads as TGTGCCAGCAGTGACCCAGGGTTTCAGAGCTCCTACAATGAGCAGTTCTTC.

The V gene is TRBV15, the J gene TRBJ2-5; D might be TRBD1 (5 bases). The germline V gene encodes CDR1 LNHNV and CDR2 YYDKDF (reference sequence). V was clipped by 1 base and J by 5 bases, with 11 bases between them. This CDR3 region has 14 residues. CDR3 sequence: CATSRAGMRETQYF. CDR3 coding DNA: TGTGCCACCAGCAGAGCAGGGATGCGGGAGACCCAGTACTTC.

The CDR3 region is CASTGQGVDTEAFF. The CDR3 nucleotides read TGTGCCAGCACCGGACAGGGAGTAGACACTGAAGCTTTCTTT. This chain connects TRBV6-5 to TRBJ1-1; the match to TRBD1 covers 8 bases. Trimming took 7 bases from V and 3 from J; bases not matched to a gene: 7. The CDR3 totals 14 residues. CDR1 and CDR2 (germline): MNHEY, SVGAGI.

This clone was recorded a few times. This sequence joins TRBV4-1 and TRBJ2-7; 8 bases map to TRBD1. The CDR3 consists of 15 residues. Germline V lookup: CDR1 MGHRA, CDR2 YSYEKL. J gave up 4 bases and V 0 bases, and 5 bases lay outside the gene matches. The DNA for the CDR3 is TGCGCCAGCAGCCAAGAGAGAACAGGGGGTTACGAGCAGTACTTC. Protein: CASSQERTGGYEQYF.

The chain recombines TRBV19 with TRBJ1-5; D is unresolved. Germline V CDR1 and CDR2: LNHDA, SQIVND (reference sequence). V was shortened by 3 bases and J by 5 bases, with 8 bases between the two germline ends. The CDR3 is 13 residues long. CDR3 sequence: CASSIGGYQPQHF. The CDR3 nucleotides read TGTGCCAGTAGTATTGGCGGTTATCAGCCCCAGCATTTT.

This clone has a handful of counts. J is TRBJ2-1 and V is TRBV28; 12 nucleotides line up with TRBD2. This CDR3 spans 15 amino acids. The V segment lost 10 bases and the J segment 8 bases; nucleotides outside the gene matches: 12. Germline-derived CDR1 and CDR2 are MDHEN and SYDVKM. This CDR3 is CATALAGGPSYEQFF. CDR3 sequence (DNA): TGTGCCACCGCCCTAGCGGGGGGGCCGTCTTATGAGCAGTTCTTC.

This clone was counted only a few times. The chain recombines TRBV4-2 with TRBJ1-6; 8 nucleotides agree with TRBD1. CDR3 length: 16 amino acids. Per germline, CDR1 LGHNA and CDR2 YNFKEQ. Unmatched junction bases numbered 4, after V lost 4 bases and J lost 2 bases. In nucleotides, the CDR3 is TGTGCCAGCAGCCTGGGACAGGCGGCCTATAATTCACCCCTCCACTTT. Protein product: CASSLGQAAYNSPLHF.

This clone has only a few counts. This sequence joins TRBV28 and TRBJ2-2, with 8 bases lining up with TRBD1. This CDR3 comprises 15 residues. Germline V gene data show CDR1 as MDHEN and CDR2 as SYDVKM. The ends lost 4 bases at V and 2 bases at J; junction bases unmatched: 3. This CDR3 is CASSSTGANTGELFF. The DNA of the CDR3 is TGTGCCAGCAGTTCGACAGGGGCAAACACCGGGGAGCTGTTTTTT.

The V and J genes are TRBV6-5 and TRBJ2-5; 8 positions match TRBD2. CDR3 length: 15 amino acids. Trimming took 5 bases from V and 8 from J; bases not matched to a gene: 13. CDR1 is MNHEY and CDR2 is SVGAGI in the germline V gene. The DNA of the CDR3 is TGTGCCAGCAGTCATTTAGCGGGGACTAGTCGAACCCAGTACTTC. As protein: CASSHLAGTSRTQYF.

The CDR3 spells CASSATSGGSFYEQYF. In DNA form, the CDR3 reads TGTGCCAGCAGCGCGACTAGCGGGGGGTCTTTCTACGAGCAGTACTTC. The rearrangement uses TRBV9 and TRBJ2-7; 13 bases map to TRBD2. Losses at the gene ends were 3 bases for V and 3 bases for J; bases not matched to a gene: 6. CDR3 length equals 16 residues. Germline CDR1 reads SGDLS; CDR2 reads YYNGEE.

This clone was picked up a small number of times. The chain employs TRBV10-3 and TRBJ1-3; 7 bases align to TRBD1. This CDR3 contains 15 residues. V dropped 10 bases and J dropped 0; count of bases not matched to a gene: 9. Germline V gene sequence: CDR1 ENHRY, CDR2 SYGVKD. In DNA, the CDR3 is TGTGCCAGCAGCCAAACAGGGGACTCTGGAAACACCATATATTTT. It translates to CASSQTGDSGNTIYF.

The rearrangement uses TRBV5-6 and TRBJ2-5; 9 positions agree with TRBD1. CDR1 and CDR2 (germline): SGHDT, YYEEEE. V was pared by 2 bases and J by 1 base, with 9 bases of the junction left unmatched. The length of the CDR3 is 17 residues. For the CDR3, the DNA is TGTGCCAGCAGCTTAGACCAGACAGGGGGTGGCCAAGAGACCCAGTACTTC. It codes for CASSLDQTGGGQETQYF.

About this clone itself: The same CDR3 arises from other DNA sequences in this sample as well. The chain couples TRBV5-8 to TRBJ1-3; D perhaps matches TRBD1 (5 bases). V lost 5 bases and J 1 base, leaving 19 bases between the germline ends. The CDR3 runs 17 residues. Germline lookup yields CDR1 SGHTS and CDR2 YDEGEE. The CDR3, as DNA: TGTGCCAGCAGTTATAGAGTCCGTGGGACTTCTGGAAACACCATATATTTT. Protein product: CASSYRVRGTSGNTIYF.

The chain carries TRBV27 and TRBJ2-2, with 10 bases matching TRBD2. The J segment lost 1 base and the V segment lost 6 bases, leaving 8 bases of the junction unmatched. Per the germline V gene, CDR1 is MNHEY and CDR2 is SMNVEV (reference sequence). The CDR3 is made up of 17 amino acids. The CDR3 DNA is TGTGCCAGCAGCTATACACTAGCGGGGCAGAACACCGGGGAGCTGTTTTTT. It translates to CASSYTLAGQNTGELFF.

Only one count was recorded for this clone. The chain couples TRBV11-3 to TRBJ2-3; tentatively, D is TRBD1 (5 bases). The V end was cut by 1 base, the J end by 2 bases, with 13 bases between. Per the germline V gene, CDR1 is SGHNT and CDR2 is YENEEA. The CDR3 spans 16 residues. CDR3 sequence: CASSLGAGPHTDTQYF. The CDR3 bases are TGTGCCAGCAGCTTAGGGGCAGGGCCACACACAGATACGCAGTATTTT.

The chain employs TRBV7-9 and TRBJ1-1; the D gene is possibly TRBD1 (6 bases). The CDR3 length is 15 residues. Per germline, CDR1 SEHNR and CDR2 FQNEAQ (reference sequence). V dropped 1 base and J dropped 4 bases, with 13 bases sitting between them. CDR3 loop: CASSLGGGGGTEAFF. DNA of the CDR3: TGTGCCAGCAGCTTAGGGGGGGGCGGGGGCACTGAAGCTTTCTTT.